This TCR beta chain was captured by sequencing in a study of T-cell reconstitution after alpha-beta-depleted transplantation in children. The study's findings and limits: Roughly two months post-transplant, alpha-beta T cells reportedly originated from several hundred graft clones that had expanded. By one year post-transplant, T-cell counts and diversity largely arose from T cells that were newly produced. Some patients showed high day-60 TCRbeta diversity, which derived from surviving recipient T cells and thymic progenitors.

Unique molecular identifiers were incorporated when the TCRbeta library was constructed. TCRdb reanalysed the PCR reads using MiXCR and keeps one entry per CDR3 protein. The sample yields approximately 170,000 distinct CDR3 sequences, around 10% seen once. The CDR3 loop spans 12 amino acids. The ends were cut back, 3 bases at V and 8 bases at J, with 13 bases in the middle. Germline loops: CDR1 DFQATT, CDR2 SNEGSKA (reference sequence). This clonotype was found many times. Its antigen remains unidentified. The source was PBMCs, collected before TCRalphabeta/CD19-depleted stem cell transplant. The receptor was isolated from a boy aged 2-9 years with acute myeloid leukemia, due to receive a stem cell transplant. V and J are TRBV20-1 and TRBJ1-2; D gene ambiguous. Here the CDR3 reads CSASPRTAGYTF. The DNA for the CDR3 is TGCAGTGCTAGCCCCAGAACGGCAGGCTACACCTTC.